The T cell receptor (beta chain) described here comes from a study of cytomegalovirus exposure and HLA in healthy donors. Broader study findings: Donors belonging to an Asian-associated ancestry cluster reportedly showed fewer N-insertions in productive TCRs than the approximately 670-donor mean, according to what a later analysis found. Prior analysis indicated that the majority of TCR beta V segments exhibited productivity approximately 87% or approximately 30% of the time. The authors later found TCR association rates varying by HLA locus, with DRB1 most and HLA-C fewest.

The CDR3 totals 14 residues. CDR1 is MNHNS and CDR2 is SASEGT in the germline V gene. J gave up 5 bases and V 8 bases, and 8 bases lay outside the gene matches. Both 60 Vbeta primers and 13 Jbeta primers went into the PCR. Using immunoSEQ multiplex PCR, the repertoire was profiled, and TCRdb retains in-frame clones only, with some absent. The table has approximately 110,000 clones, 75% to 90% seen once. Concerning this clone itself: Its antigen is not identified.

The chain has TRBV6-1 and TRBJ1-5; 8 bases are a match to TRBD1. Specimen: PBMCs. The TCR originated in a man aged 45-65 years in good health and CMV-seronegative. The CDR3 is CASLRSGGDQPQHF. In DNA, the CDR3 is TGTGCCAGCCTTAGGTCAGGGGGCGATCAGCCCCAGCATTTT.